One T cell receptor (beta chain) is described in this entry. Germline V gives CDR1 MNHEY, CDR2 SVGEGT. V shed 6 bases, J shed 1 base, and the junction held 19 bases outside the gene matches. The CDR3 covers 20 residues. The sample is drawn from a study of blood T cell repertoires in COVID-19. Turning to the study itself: COVID-19 samples from acute and convalescent phases originated in the United States, Italy and Spain. The analysed material was cDNA or gDNA that came from T cells, B-cell-depleted T cells, or PBMCs.

Original handling: Estimated nucleated cell counts came from reference gene primer amplification. TCRdb's copy holds only in-frame clones and misses some; the assay was immunoSEQ multiplex PCR. V and J calls and clone size come straight from that table; D and trimming were deduced from the DNA. The sample has 76,000 or so clones, 70% to 90% seen once. The sequenced sample was peripheral blood. J is TRBJ1-1 and V is TRBV6-2 or TRBV6-3; 11 nucleotides agree with TRBD1. The receptor was isolated from a man of 80 years or more in a cohort sampled during active COVID-19. CDR3 protein: CASSLNPNLGTGGRNTEAFF. Here the CDR3 DNA reads TGTGCCAGCAGCTTAAATCCCAACCTAGGGACAGGGGGAAGGAACACTGAAGCTTTCTTT.